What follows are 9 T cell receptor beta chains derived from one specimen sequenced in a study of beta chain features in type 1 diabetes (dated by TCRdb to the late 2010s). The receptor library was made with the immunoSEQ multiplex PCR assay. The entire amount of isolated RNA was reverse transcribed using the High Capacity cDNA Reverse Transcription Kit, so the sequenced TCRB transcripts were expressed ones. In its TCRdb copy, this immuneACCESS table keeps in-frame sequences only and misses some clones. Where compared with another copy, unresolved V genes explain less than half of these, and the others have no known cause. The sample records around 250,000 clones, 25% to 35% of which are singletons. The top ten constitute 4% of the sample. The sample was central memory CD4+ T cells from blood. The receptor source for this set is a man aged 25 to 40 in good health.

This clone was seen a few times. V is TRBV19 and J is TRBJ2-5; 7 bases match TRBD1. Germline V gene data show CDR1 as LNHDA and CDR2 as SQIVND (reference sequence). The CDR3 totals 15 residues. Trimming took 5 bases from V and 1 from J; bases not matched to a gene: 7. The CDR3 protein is CASSAPGTAQETQYF. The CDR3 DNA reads TGTGCCAGTAGTGCACCTGGGACAGCCCAAGAGACCCAGTACTTC.

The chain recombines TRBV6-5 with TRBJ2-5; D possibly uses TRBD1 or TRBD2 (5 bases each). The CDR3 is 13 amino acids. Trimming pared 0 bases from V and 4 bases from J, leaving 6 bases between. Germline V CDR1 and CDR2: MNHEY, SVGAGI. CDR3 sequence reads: CASSYSRGETQYF. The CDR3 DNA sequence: TGTGCCAGCAGTTACTCGAGGGGAGAGACCCAGTACTTC.

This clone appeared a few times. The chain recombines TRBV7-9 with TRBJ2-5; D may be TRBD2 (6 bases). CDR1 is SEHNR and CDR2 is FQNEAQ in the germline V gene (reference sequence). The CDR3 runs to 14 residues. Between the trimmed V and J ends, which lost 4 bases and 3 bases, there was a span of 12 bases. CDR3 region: CASSYGGLKETQYF. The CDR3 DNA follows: TGTGCCAGCAGCTACGGGGGACTCAAAGAGACCCAGTACTTC.

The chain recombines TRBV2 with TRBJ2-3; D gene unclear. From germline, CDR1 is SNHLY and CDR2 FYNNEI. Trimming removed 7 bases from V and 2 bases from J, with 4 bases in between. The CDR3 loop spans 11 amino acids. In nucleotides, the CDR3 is TGTGCCAGCACCGACACAGATACGCAGTATTTT. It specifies CASTDTDTQYF.

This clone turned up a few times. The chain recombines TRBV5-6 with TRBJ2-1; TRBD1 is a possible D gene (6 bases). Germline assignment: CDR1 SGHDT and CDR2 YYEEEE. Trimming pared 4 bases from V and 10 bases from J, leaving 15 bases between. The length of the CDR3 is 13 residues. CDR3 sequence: CASSQYTQGEQFF. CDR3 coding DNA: TGTGCCAGCAGCCAATATACGCAGGGGGAGCAGTTCTTC.

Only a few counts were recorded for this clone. The CDR3 region is CASSVVAGSSTDTQYF. In DNA form, the CDR3 reads TGTGCCAGCAGCGTAGTAGCGGGGTCCAGCACAGATACGCAGTATTTT. The chain carries TRBV9 and TRBJ2-3; 8 bases are a match to TRBD2. Germline loops: CDR1 SGDLS, CDR2 YYNGEE. V lost 0 bases to trimming and J lost 0 bases; unmatched junction nucleotides: 3. The length of the CDR3 is 16 residues.

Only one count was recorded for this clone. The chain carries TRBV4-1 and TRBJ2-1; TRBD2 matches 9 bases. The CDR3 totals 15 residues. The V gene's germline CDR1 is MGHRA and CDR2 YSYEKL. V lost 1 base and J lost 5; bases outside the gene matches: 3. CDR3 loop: CASSQGSGSDNEQFF. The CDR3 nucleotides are TGCGCCAGCAGCCAAGGTAGCGGGAGCGACAATGAGCAGTTCTTC.

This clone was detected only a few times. The CDR3 loop is CARTSGPYEQYF. In nucleotides, the CDR3 is TGTGCCAGAACCAGCGGACCCTACGAGCAGTACTTC. The V call is TRBV19, the J call TRBJ2-7, with D maybe TRBD2 (5 bases). CDR1 LNHDA and CDR2 SQIVND come from the germline V gene (reference sequence). CDR3 size: 12 residues. The V and J ends lost 9 bases and 2 bases respectively, with 11 bases between them.

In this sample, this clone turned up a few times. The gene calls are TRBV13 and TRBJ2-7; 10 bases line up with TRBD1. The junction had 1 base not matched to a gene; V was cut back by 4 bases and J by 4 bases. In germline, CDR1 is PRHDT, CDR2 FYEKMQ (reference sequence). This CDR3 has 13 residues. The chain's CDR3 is CASSSDRGYEQYF. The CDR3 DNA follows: TGTGCCAGCAGCTCGGACAGGGGGTACGAGCAGTACTTC. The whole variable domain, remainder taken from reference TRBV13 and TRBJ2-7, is AAGVIQSPRHLIKEKRETATLKCYPIPRHDTVYWYQQGPGQDPQFLISFYEKMQSDKGSIPDRFSAQQFSDYHSELNMSSLELGDSALYFCASSSDRGYEQYFGPGTRLTVT.